This TCR beta chain was sequenced in a study of blood T cell repertoires in COVID-19. Here immunoSEQ multiplex PCR was the method, and the copy in TCRdb shows in-frame clones only, minus some. The sample has some 110,000 clones; 70% to 80% are singletons. The sample comprised peripheral blood. The origin of this receptor is a man over 45 with acute or convalescent COVID-19.

Here the CDR3 DNA reads TGTGCCAGCAGTTTAAACCTAGAACGAGGTGGCTACACCTTC. Its protein is CASSLNLERGGYTF. The chain carries TRBV6-5 and TRBJ1-2; D is ambiguous. Germline V gene lookup returns CDR1 MNHEY and CDR2 SVGAGI. There are 14 residues in the CDR3. The V end was cut by 4 bases, the J end by 7 bases, with 16 bases between.